The text below deals with one T cell receptor (beta chain). No antigen is known for it. From 2 million PBMCs stored at -80 C, the unsorted libraries were generated. The data derive from a study of neurological immune-mediated disorders. Study observations and caveats: Expanded clones shared no CDR3 amino acid sequences across subjects, suggesting private repertoires in all groups.

5'RACE with 10-nucleotide random UMIs produced the cDNA. TCRdb called the 5' RACE reads again in MiXCR, with one record for every CDR3 protein. The sample contains under 85,000 distinct CDR3 sequences, 5.2% of which appear only once. The sample taken for sequencing was PBMCs. The TCR sequence derives from a human donor with multiple sclerosis. The donor label of this sample is uncertain.

The CDR3 region is CASSPDPGNERKLFF. The CDR3 DNA reads TGTGCCAGCTCACCGGACCCGGGGAATGAAAGGAAACTGTTTTTT. The chain joins TRBV18 to TRBJ1-4, with unresolved D. In germline, CDR1 is KGHSH, CDR2 LQKENI. The CDR3 is 15 amino acids. V was clipped by 3 bases and J by 11 bases, with 19 bases between them.